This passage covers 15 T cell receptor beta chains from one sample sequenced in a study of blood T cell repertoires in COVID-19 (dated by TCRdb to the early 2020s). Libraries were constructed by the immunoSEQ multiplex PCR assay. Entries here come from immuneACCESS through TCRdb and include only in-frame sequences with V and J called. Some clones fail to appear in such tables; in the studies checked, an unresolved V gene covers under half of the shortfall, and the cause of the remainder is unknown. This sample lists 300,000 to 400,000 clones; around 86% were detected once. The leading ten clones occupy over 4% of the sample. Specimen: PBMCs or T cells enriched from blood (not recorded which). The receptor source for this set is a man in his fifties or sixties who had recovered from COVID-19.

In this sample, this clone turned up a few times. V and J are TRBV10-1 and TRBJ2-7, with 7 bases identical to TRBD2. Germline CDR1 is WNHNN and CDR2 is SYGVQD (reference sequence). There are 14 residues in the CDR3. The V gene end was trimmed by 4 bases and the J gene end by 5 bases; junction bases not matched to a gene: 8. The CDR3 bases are TGCGCCAGCAGTGGTCAGGCGGGAGAGAACGAGCAGTACTTC. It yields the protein CASSGQAGENEQYF.

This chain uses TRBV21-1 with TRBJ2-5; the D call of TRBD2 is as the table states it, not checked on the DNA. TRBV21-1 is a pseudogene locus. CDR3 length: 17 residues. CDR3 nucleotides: TGTGCCAGCAGCGAGAGACGGACTAGCGGGAGTCATGAGACCCAGTACTTC. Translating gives CASSERRTSGSHETQYF.

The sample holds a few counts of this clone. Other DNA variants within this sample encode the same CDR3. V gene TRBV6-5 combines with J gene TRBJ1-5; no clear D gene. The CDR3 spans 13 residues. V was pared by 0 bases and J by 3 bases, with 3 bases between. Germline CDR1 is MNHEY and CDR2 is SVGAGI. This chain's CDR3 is CASSYSYNQPQHF. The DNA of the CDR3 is TGTGCCAGCAGTTACTCGTACAATCAGCCCCAGCATTTT.

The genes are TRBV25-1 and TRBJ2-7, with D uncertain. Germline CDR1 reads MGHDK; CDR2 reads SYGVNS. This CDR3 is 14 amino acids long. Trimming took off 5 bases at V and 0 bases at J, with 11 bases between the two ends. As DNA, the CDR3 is TGTGCCAGCAGTCAACGGTGGAGCTCCTACGAGCAGTACTTC. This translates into CASSQRWSSYEQYF.

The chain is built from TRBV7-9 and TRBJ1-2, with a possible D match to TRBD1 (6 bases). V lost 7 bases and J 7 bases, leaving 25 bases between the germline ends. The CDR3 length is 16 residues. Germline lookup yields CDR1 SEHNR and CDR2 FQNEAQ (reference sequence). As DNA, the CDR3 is TGTGCCAGCATCGCTACAGCCACAGGGACCAATCGTGGCTACACCTTC. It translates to CASIATATGTNRGYTF.

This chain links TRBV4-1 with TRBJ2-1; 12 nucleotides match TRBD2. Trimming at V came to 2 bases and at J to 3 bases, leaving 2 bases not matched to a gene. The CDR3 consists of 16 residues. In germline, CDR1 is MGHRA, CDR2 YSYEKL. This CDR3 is CASSQQLAGGYNEQFF. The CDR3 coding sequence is TGCGCCAGCAGCCAACAACTAGCGGGAGGCTACAATGAGCAGTTCTTC.

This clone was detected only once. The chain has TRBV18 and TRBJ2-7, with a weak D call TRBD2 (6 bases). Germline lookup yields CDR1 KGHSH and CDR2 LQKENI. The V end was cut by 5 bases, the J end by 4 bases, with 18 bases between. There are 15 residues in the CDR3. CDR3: CASSIAEIGGYEQYF. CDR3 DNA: TGTGCCAGCTCAATAGCGGAAATCGGAGGGTACGAGCAGTACTTC.

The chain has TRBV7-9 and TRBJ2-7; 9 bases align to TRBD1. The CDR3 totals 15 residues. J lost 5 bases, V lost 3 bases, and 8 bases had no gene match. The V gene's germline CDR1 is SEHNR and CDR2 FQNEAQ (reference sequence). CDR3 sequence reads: CASSFGGTGNDEQYF. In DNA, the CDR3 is TGTGCCAGCAGCTTTGGAGGGACAGGGAATGACGAGCAGTACTTC.

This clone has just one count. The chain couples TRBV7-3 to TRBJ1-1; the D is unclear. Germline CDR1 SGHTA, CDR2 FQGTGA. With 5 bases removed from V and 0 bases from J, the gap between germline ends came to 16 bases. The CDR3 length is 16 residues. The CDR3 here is CASSPSQTRMNTEAFF. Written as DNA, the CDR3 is TGTGCCAGCAGCCCATCCCAGACACGAATGAACACTGAAGCTTTCTTT.

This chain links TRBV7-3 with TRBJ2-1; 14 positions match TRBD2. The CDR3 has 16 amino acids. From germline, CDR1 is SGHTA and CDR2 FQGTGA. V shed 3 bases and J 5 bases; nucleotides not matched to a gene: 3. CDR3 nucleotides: TGTGCCAGCAGCTTCGGGACTAGCGGGGGACACAATGAGCAGTTCTTC. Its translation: CASSFGTSGGHNEQFF.

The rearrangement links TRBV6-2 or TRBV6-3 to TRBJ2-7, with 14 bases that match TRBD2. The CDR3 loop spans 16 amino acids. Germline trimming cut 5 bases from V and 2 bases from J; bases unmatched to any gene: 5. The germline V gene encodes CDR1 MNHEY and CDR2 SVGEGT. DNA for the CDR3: TGTGCCAGCAGTATCGGGACTAGCGGGAGAGCCTACGAGCAGTACTTC. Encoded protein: CASSIGTSGRAYEQYF.

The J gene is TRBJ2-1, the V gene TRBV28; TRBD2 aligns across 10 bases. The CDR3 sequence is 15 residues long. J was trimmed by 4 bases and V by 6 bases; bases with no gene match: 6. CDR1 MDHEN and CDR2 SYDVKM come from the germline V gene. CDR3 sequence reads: CASRLPSGGYNEQFF. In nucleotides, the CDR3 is TGTGCCAGCAGATTGCCTAGCGGGGGATACAATGAGCAGTTCTTC.

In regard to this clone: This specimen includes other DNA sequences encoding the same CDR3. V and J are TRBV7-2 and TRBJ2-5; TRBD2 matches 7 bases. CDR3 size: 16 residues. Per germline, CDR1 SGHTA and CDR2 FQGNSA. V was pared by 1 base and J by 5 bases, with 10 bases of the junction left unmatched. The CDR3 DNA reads TGTGCCAGCAGCTTAGTGGGGGGAGGGCCCGGGGAGACCCAGTACTTC. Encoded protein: CASSLVGGGPGETQYF.

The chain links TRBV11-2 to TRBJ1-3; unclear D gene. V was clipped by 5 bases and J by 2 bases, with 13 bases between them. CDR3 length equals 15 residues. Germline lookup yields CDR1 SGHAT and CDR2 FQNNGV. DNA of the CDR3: TGTGCCAGCAGCCTCGAGAGGGCGCCTGGAAACACCATATATTTT. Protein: CASSLERAPGNTIYF.

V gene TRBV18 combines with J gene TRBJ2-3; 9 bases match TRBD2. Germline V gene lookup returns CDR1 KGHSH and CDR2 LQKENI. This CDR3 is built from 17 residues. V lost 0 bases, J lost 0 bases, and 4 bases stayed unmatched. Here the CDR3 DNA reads TGTGCCAGCTCACCACCGGGTAGCGGGAGAAGCACAGATACGCAGTATTTT. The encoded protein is CASSPPGSGRSTDTQYF.